This TCR beta chain was recovered during a study of blood T cell repertoires in COVID-19. Study details: Samples representing acute and convalescent COVID-19 were sourced from the United States, Italy and Spain. In each case, the material was cDNA or gDNA derived from T cells, B-cell-depleted T cells, or PBMCs.

Germline CDR1 and CDR2: SGHVS and FQNEAQ. The V end was cut by 2 bases, the J end by 3 bases, with 11 bases between. The CDR3 is made up of 14 amino acids. How the authors handled the data: Estimates of nucleated cell counts were drawn from the amplification of reference gene primers. The repertoire was sequenced with immunoSEQ multiplex PCR; TCRdb's copy has only in-frame clones and lacks some. Clone size and the V and J calls come from that table; the DNA yielded D and trimming. The sample yields around 30,000 clones, 90% seen once. The sequence derives from a man aged 65 to 79 with active or convalescent COVID-19. The source material was peripheral blood. The genes are TRBV7-8 and TRBJ2-7, with a tentative D call TRBD1 (5 bases). The CDR3 coding sequence is TGTGCCAGCAGCTTATCGGACACAAACTACGAGCAGTACGTC. It is translated as CASSLSDTNYEQYV.